The 21 T cell receptor beta chains below were found in one sample sequenced in a study of blood T cell repertoires in COVID-19. Sequencing used immunoSEQ multiplex PCR; TCRdb keeps in-frame clones, though not all of them. The sample lists roughly 120,000 clones, approximately 87% occurring once. What was sequenced was peripheral blood. The receptors shown here come from a woman aged 50 to 60 with acute or convalescent COVID-19.

The chain carries TRBV5-4 and TRBJ2-7; 10 bases fit TRBD1. Unmatched junction bases numbered 3, after V lost 5 bases and J lost 4 bases. Looked up from germline, CDR1 is SGHNT and CDR2 is YYREEE (reference sequence). The length of the CDR3 is 13 residues. Written as DNA, the CDR3 is TGTGCCAGCAGACCGGGACAGGGGTACGAGCAGTACTTC. It is translated as CASRPGQGYEQYF.

CDR3 bases: TGTGCCAGCAGCTCCGAGGTGGGACAGAGACAAGAGACCCAGTACTTC. It yields the protein CASSSEVGQRQETQYF. The rearrangement joins TRBV7-8 to TRBJ2-5, with TRBD1 matching 7 bases. CDR1 SGHVS and CDR2 FQNEAQ come from the germline V gene. The junction had 10 bases not matched to a gene; V was cut back by 4 bases and J by 2 bases. The CDR3 has 16 residues.

This clone was observed a few times. The chain joins TRBV5-1 to TRBJ1-4; D is uncertain. The CDR3 loop spans 14 amino acids. V lost 2 bases, J lost 8 bases, and 13 bases lay in between. Germline V gene data show CDR1 as SGHRS and CDR2 as YFSETQ. The CDR3 reads CASSFGEIGEKLFF. In nucleotides, the CDR3 is TGCGCCAGCAGCTTTGGGGAGATTGGGGAAAAACTGTTTTTT.

The chain combines TRBV21-1 with TRBJ1-2. TRBV21-1 is classified as a pseudogene. The CDR3 extends over 12 amino acids. CDR3 coding DNA: TGTGCCAGCAGGGTGGGGAGCTATGGCTACACCTTC. It is translated as CASRVGSYGYTF.

V usage is TRBV10-3 and J usage is TRBJ2-7; no firm D call. Trimming took 0 bases from V and 4 from J, leaving 7 bases between them. Germline CDR1 reads ENHRY; CDR2 reads SYGVKD. The CDR3 has 13 residues. The CDR3 sequence is CAISESISYEQYF. CDR3 sequence (DNA): TGTGCCATCAGTGAGTCTATTTCTTACGAGCAGTACTTC.

This chain uses TRBV4-1 with TRBJ2-1; D might be TRBD2 (5 bases). CDR1 is MGHRA, CDR2 YSYEKL, per germline. V lost 0 bases and J 0 bases, leaving 12 bases between the germline ends. This CDR3 has 17 amino acids. The DNA for the CDR3 is TGCGCCAGCAGCCAAGATTGGGAGACCAGCTCCTACAATGAGCAGTTCTTC. This sequence encodes CASSQDWETSSYNEQFF.

The chain has TRBV19 and TRBJ1-2, with 8 bases that match TRBD1. This CDR3 comprises 15 residues. With 1 base clipped from V and 1 base from J, the junction kept 2 bases outside the gene matches. Germline-derived CDR1 and CDR2 are LNHDA and SQIVND (reference sequence). CDR3 region: CASSIGTGLNYGYTF. CDR3 coding DNA: TGTGCCAGTAGTATAGGGACAGGGCTTAACTATGGCTACACCTTC. Filled out from reference TRBV19 and TRBJ1-2, the complete variable domain reads DGGITQSPKYLFRKEGQNVTLSCEQNLNHDAMYWYRQDPGQGLRLIYYSQIVNDFQKGDIAEGYSVSREKKESFPLTVTSAQKNPTAFYLCASSIGTGLNYGYTFGSGTRLTVV.

V and J are TRBV7-9 and TRBJ1-2; possibly TRBD1 for D (6 bases). Germline values: CDR1 SEHNR, CDR2 FQNEAQ (reference sequence). V was pared by 4 bases and J by 4 bases, with 13 bases between. The CDR3 is made up of 14 amino acids. This chain's CDR3 is CASSSQGLGYGYTF. CDR3 sequence (DNA): TGTGCCAGCAGCTCACAGGGTCTCGGCTATGGCTACACCTTC.

V gene TRBV30 combines with J gene TRBJ1-5; the D gene is possibly TRBD1 (6 bases). Per the germline V gene, CDR1 is GTSNPN and CDR2 is SVGIG (reference sequence). CDR3 length: 13 amino acids. V lost 1 base, J lost 5 bases, and 9 bases lay in between. DNA of the CDR3: TGTGCCTGGAGTGACAGGGTTCATCAGCCCCAGCATTTT. As protein: CAWSDRVHQPQHF.

The chain uses TRBV19 and TRBJ1-1, with no clear D. This CDR3 is 14 amino acids long. Trimming took off 7 bases at V and 0 bases at J, with 12 bases between the two ends. Germline V gene data show CDR1 as LNHDA and CDR2 as SQIVND (reference sequence). The CDR3 DNA reads as TGTGCCAGTAAGACTGGGTTCATGAACACTGAAGCTTTCTTT. Its protein product is CASKTGFMNTEAFF.

The chain is built from TRBV14 and TRBJ2-7; D call uncertain. The germline gives CDR1 SGHDN, CDR2 FVKESK. This CDR3 is built from 15 residues. Trimming took off 1 base at V and 5 bases at J, with 15 bases between the two ends. In nucleotides, the CDR3 is TGTGCCAGCAGCCAAGTTAGAGCGTACCCCCACGAGCAGTACTTC. Translating gives CASSQVRAYPHEQYF.

J is TRBJ2-3 and V is TRBV18; no definite D call. Germline V gene data show CDR1 as KGHSH and CDR2 as LQKENI. The CDR3 spans 13 residues. The V and J ends lost 3 bases and 0 bases respectively, with 4 bases between them. The CDR3 sequence is CASSPQSTDTQYF. The CDR3 nucleotides are TGTGCCAGCTCACCCCAGAGCACAGATACGCAGTATTTT.

The J gene is TRBJ2-7, the V gene TRBV14; 9 bases map to TRBD1. Looked up from germline, CDR1 is SGHDN and CDR2 is FVKESK. There are 14 residues in the CDR3. J gave up 4 bases and V 5 bases, and 6 bases lay outside the gene matches. The CDR3 is CASSTGTGFYEQYF. The CDR3, as DNA: TGTGCCAGCAGCACCGGGACAGGGTTTTACGAGCAGTACTTC.

V gene TRBV5-4 combines with J gene TRBJ2-1, with a possible D match to TRBD2 (5 bases). V lost 4 bases to trimming and J lost 7 bases, with 12 bases between them. CDR3 length: 13 residues. Germline V gene sequence: CDR1 SGHNT, CDR2 YYREEE (reference sequence). The CDR3 sequence is CASSPRTANEQFF. CDR3 DNA sequence: TGTGCCAGCAGCCCGAGGACTGCGAATGAGCAGTTCTTC.

CDR3 in amino acids: CAWRTNSNQPQHF. The CDR3 bases are TGTGCCTGGAGGACAAATAGCAATCAGCCCCAGCATTTT. This chain uses TRBV30 with TRBJ1-5; D is ambiguous. Germline loops: CDR1 GTSNPN, CDR2 SVGIG (reference sequence). Trimming removed 3 bases from V and 0 bases from J, with 6 bases in between. CDR3 length equals 13 residues.

The rearrangement links TRBV7-9 to TRBJ1-4; TRBD1 matches 7 bases. The ends lost 11 bases at V and 10 bases at J; junction bases unmatched: 16. Per the germline V gene, CDR1 is SEHNR and CDR2 is FQNEAQ (reference sequence). This CDR3 has 14 amino acids. The CDR3 DNA reads TGTGCCTATCCGGGACAGCTCGCAGAAGGAAAACTGTTTTTT. As protein: CAYPGQLAEGKLFF.

The chain recombines TRBV5-1 with TRBJ2-2; maybe TRBD2 (6 bases). Trimming left V 1 base short and J 5 bases short, with 12 bases between. The germline V gene has CDR1 SGHRS and CDR2 YFSETQ. This CDR3 contains 15 residues. As DNA, the CDR3 is TGCGCCAGCAGCTTGTCATTAGCGGAAACCGGGGAGCTGTTTTTT. Amino acid sequence: CASSLSLAETGELFF.

The CDR3 spells CASSPLGGSRGYTF. As DNA, the CDR3 is TGTGCCAGTAGCCCCTTGGGGGGTTCTAGGGGCTACACCTTC. The gene calls are TRBV19 and TRBJ1-2; possibly TRBD1 for D (5 bases). Trimming left V 6 bases short and J 8 bases short, with 19 bases between. The CDR3 is 14 residues long. Germline assignment: CDR1 LNHDA and CDR2 SQIVND (reference sequence).

The chain combines TRBV29-1 with TRBJ1-1; 7 bases align to TRBD1. The CDR3 sequence is 13 residues long. Germline CDR1 is SQVTM and CDR2 is ANQGSEA. V was clipped by 3 bases and J by 3 bases; unmatched bases: 4. The chain's CDR3 is CSVDLTGYTEAFF. DNA of the CDR3: TGCAGCGTTGATCTGACAGGGTACACTGAAGCTTTCTTT.

The rearrangement joins TRBV12-3 or TRBV12-4 to TRBJ1-5; D remains unclear. The CDR3 sequence is 13 residues long. V was pared by 2 bases and J by 6 bases, with 8 bases between. CDR3 DNA: TGTGCCAGCAGTTTAACTGGTACTCAGCCCCAGCATTTT. It is translated as CASSLTGTQPQHF.

The gene calls are TRBV15 and TRBJ1-2, with 9 bases fitting TRBD1. Germline values: CDR1 LNHNV, CDR2 YYDKDF (reference sequence). This CDR3 has 15 residues. J lost 2 bases, V lost 5 bases, and 6 bases had no gene match. The CDR3 protein is CATSFRTGANYGYTF. In DNA form, the CDR3 reads TGTGCCACCAGCTTCCGGACAGGGGCAAACTATGGCTACACCTTC.